Below are 26 T cell receptor beta chains sequenced from a single sample in a study of T cell repertoires in cytomegalovirus infection. One entry per CDR3 protein results from TCRdb running MiXCR on the reads. The sample comprises fewer than 900,000 distinct CDR3 sequences, 29% of which are singletons, and around 14% rests with the top ten. These TCRs are of unknown antigen specificity. The specimen comprised cultured CD8+ T cells from PBMCs, sampled from culture after CMV antigen stimulation. Source of these receptors: a human donor in good health (CMV status not recorded). Some clones in this sample may be carry-over from other donors' samples.

This clonotype was seen ten or more times. The chain joins TRBV7-6 to TRBJ1-6, with TRBD1 matching over 7 bases. V was pared by 5 bases and J by 6 bases, with 10 bases of the junction left unmatched. The CDR3 has 16 residues. Per germline, CDR1 SGHVS and CDR2 FNYEAQ. CDR3 in DNA: TGTGCCAGCAGCGCCTCCAGGGGGGCCATTAATTCACCCCTCCACTTT. Its translation is CASSASRGAINSPLHF.

This clonotype was picked up one time. The chain carries TRBV29-1 and TRBJ2-7, with D perhaps TRBD2 (6 bases). The CDR3 covers 13 residues. CDR1 is SQVTM and CDR2 is ANQGSEA in the germline V gene. V lost 4 bases and J 1 base, leaving 11 bases between the germline ends. CDR3 loop: CSVGGGQSYEQYF. The CDR3 DNA sequence: TGCAGCGTTGGAGGAGGGCAGTCCTACGAGCAGTACTTC.

This clonotype was found a few times. For the CDR3, the DNA is TGCAGCGGGAAGGGGGGCTATGGCTACACCTTC. This sequence encodes CSGKGGYGYTF. This chain connects TRBV29-1 to TRBJ1-2, with a tentative D call TRBD1 (6 bases). V gave up 7 bases and J gave up 4 bases, with 10 bases separating them. From germline, CDR1 is SQVTM and CDR2 ANQGSEA. The CDR3 extends over 11 amino acids.

The gene calls are TRBV9 and TRBJ2-5; D unclear. The ends were cut back, 4 bases at V and 3 bases at J, with 16 bases in the middle. There are 15 residues in the CDR3. Germline V gene lookup returns CDR1 SGDLS and CDR2 YYNGEE. The CDR3 DNA reads TGTGCCAGCAGCCCACCCGGGCAGAGGAAAGAGACCCAGTACTTC. Its protein product is CASSPPGQRKETQYF.

Remarks on this clonotype: Given a much more abundant clone one base away, this may be a read error. The chain is built from TRBV7-6 and TRBJ2-7; weak D call: TRBD2 (5 bases). The CDR3 runs to 15 residues. V was shortened by 5 bases and J by 0 bases, with 14 bases between the two germline ends. CDR1 SGHVS and CDR2 FNYEAQ come from the germline V gene. The CDR3, as DNA: TGTGCCAGCAGCCCCGGAGAGGGATTCTCCTACGAGCAGTACGTC. It translates to CASSPGEGFSYEQYV.

This clonotype was seen a few times. The chain joins TRBV5-6 to TRBJ2-1; TRBD1 matches at 11 bases. Germline CDR1 SGHDT, CDR2 YYEEEE. V shed 3 bases and J 4 bases; nucleotides not matched to a gene: 12. The CDR3 spans 18 residues. DNA of the CDR3: TGTGCCAGCAGCTCCGGACAGGGGGCCGCATTGGTTTACAATGAGCAGTTCTTC. Translated, it gives CASSSGQGAALVYNEQFF.

This clonotype was seen only a few times. The chain links TRBV7-6 to TRBJ2-5; 7 positions match TRBD1. The CDR3 runs 15 residues. The V gene's germline CDR1 is SGHVS and CDR2 FNYEAQ. V dropped 5 bases and J dropped 2; count of bases not matched to a gene: 8. CDR3 residues: CASSQLGTAQETQYF. CDR3 DNA: TGTGCCAGCAGCCAACTCGGGACAGCTCAAGAGACCCAGTACTTC. The full variable domain, completed using reference TRBV7-6 and TRBJ2-5, is GAGVSQSPRYKVTKRGQDVALRCDPISGHVSLYWYRQALGQGPEFLTYFNYEAQQDKSGLPNDRFSAERPEGSISTLTIQRTEQRDSAMYRCASSQLGTAQETQYFGPGTRLLVL.

CDR3 DNA sequence: TGTGCCAGCAGCTTGATAGGCCTCGGGGGCACTGAAGCTTTCTTT. Residues: CASSLIGLGGTEAFF. The V gene is TRBV5-5, the J gene TRBJ1-1; weak D call: TRBD1 (5 bases). V lost 1 base and J lost 4, with 14 bases in between. Germline-derived CDR1 and CDR2 are SGHKS and YYEKEE (reference sequence). This CDR3 is 15 amino acids long.

This clonotype was seen more than once but under ten times. The chain links TRBV24-1 to TRBJ1-1; no reliable D call. Trimming removed 9 bases at V and 6 bases at J, with 16 bases between. The CDR3 totals 13 residues. Germline CDR1 is KGHDR and CDR2 is SFDVKD. CDR3 in DNA: TGTGCCACCTCTGCGACTTTAAGCTCTGAAGCTTTCTTT. Its protein is CATSATLSSEAFF.

This clonotype was counted many times. The chain has TRBV20-1 and TRBJ1-2; possibly TRBD1 for D (6 bases). Trimming shortened V by 0 bases and J by 0 bases, and 14 bases separated the two germline ends. Germline V gene sequence: CDR1 DFQATT, CDR2 SNEGSKA (reference sequence). The CDR3 extends over 16 amino acids. The DNA of the CDR3 is TGCAGTGCTAGAGACTCCACGCGGACAGCTAACTATGGCTACACCTTC. Translated, it gives CSARDSTRTANYGYTF.

V gene TRBV7-9 combines with J gene TRBJ2-1; TRBD2 agrees at 11 bases. Germline V lookup: CDR1 SEHNR, CDR2 FQNEAQ (reference sequence). The J segment lost 4 bases and the V segment lost 5 bases, leaving 7 bases of the junction unmatched. This CDR3 is built from 16 residues. The CDR3 protein is CASSAELAGAYNEQFF. The CDR3 coding sequence is TGTGCCAGCAGCGCCGAACTAGCGGGGGCGTACAATGAGCAGTTCTTC.

The V gene is TRBV20-1, the J gene TRBJ2-1; 11 bases agree with TRBD2. Germline CDR1 DFQATT, CDR2 SNEGSKA (reference sequence). Germline trimming cut 2 bases from V and 10 bases from J; bases unmatched to any gene: 7. The length of the CDR3 is 14 residues. The CDR3, as DNA: TGCAGTGCTAGAAGTAGCGGGGGGGCTCGGGAGCAGTTCTTC. Translating it yields CSARSSGGAREQFF.

This chain links TRBV5-1 with TRBJ2-3, with 10 bases matching TRBD2. Germline CDR1 and CDR2: SGHRS and YFSETQ. V trimming: 0 bases; J trimming: 5 bases; junction bases outside the gene matches: 9. This CDR3 is 17 amino acids long. CDR3 amino acids: CASSLVLAGGRKDTQYF. The CDR3, as DNA: TGCGCCAGCAGCTTGGTTTTAGCGGGGGGCCGAAAAGATACGCAGTATTTT.

V usage is TRBV7-2 and J usage is TRBJ2-5; 10 bases line up with TRBD2. The CDR3 has 15 residues. The germline V gene has CDR1 SGHTA and CDR2 FQGNSA. V lost 3 bases to trimming and J lost 5 bases; unmatched junction nucleotides: 6. The chain's CDR3 is CASSLQAGGGETQYF. In DNA, the CDR3 is TGTGCCAGCAGCTTGCAAGCGGGGGGGGGTGAGACCCAGTACTTC.

The genes are TRBV7-3 and TRBJ1-4; a possible D gene is TRBD1 (6 bases). Trimming removed 3 bases at V and 0 bases at J, with 17 bases between. Germline V lookup: CDR1 SGHTA, CDR2 FQGTGA. CDR3 length equals 18 residues. In nucleotides, the CDR3 is TGTGCCAGCAGCTTCCGCAGTTGCCGGGGGCCAACTAATGAAAAACTGTTTTTT. This translates into CASSFRSCRGPTNEKLFF.

Details on this clonotype: Since no conserved phenylalanine or tryptophan closes the CDR3, a read error is the likely cause. This chain connects TRBV12-3 or TRBV12-4 to TRBJ2-5; 7 bases are a match to TRBD2. Trimming removed 6 bases from V and 5 bases from J; junction bases left unmatched: 15. The CDR3 contains 16 residues. This CDR3 is CASSPVRLALDETQYY. The CDR3 DNA follows: TGTGCCAGCAGCCCAGTCCGACTAGCCTTGGATGAGACCCAGTACTAC.

The chain carries TRBV2 and TRBJ1-5; maybe TRBD1 (5 bases). The CDR3 is 15 residues long. The V and J ends lost 7 bases and 8 bases respectively, with 21 bases between them. Germline V CDR1 and CDR2: SNHLY, FYNNEI. DNA for the CDR3: TGTGCCAGCACCAAGCAGGGAGACTCCAGGGAGCCCCAGCATTTT. As protein: CASTKQGDSREPQHF. The whole variable domain, remainder taken from reference TRBV2 and TRBJ1-5, is EPEVTQTPSHQVTQMGQEVILRCVPISNHLYFYWYRQILGQKVEFLVSFYNNEISEKSEIFDDQFSVERPDGSNFTLKIRSTKLEDSAMYFCASTKQGDSREPQHFGDGTRLSIL.

The CDR3 nucleotides are TGTGCCAGTGCCTCAGGAAACACCATATATTTT. Its protein is CASASGNTIYF. This rearrangement joins TRBV19 to TRBJ1-3; D unclear. The V end was cut by 8 bases, the J end by 4 bases, with 6 bases between. The CDR3 runs to 11 residues. Germline loops: CDR1 LNHDA, CDR2 SQIVND (reference sequence). Drawing the rest from reference TRBV19 and TRBJ1-3, the complete variable domain is DGGITQSPKYLFRKEGQNVTLSCEQNLNHDAMYWYRQDPGQGLRLIYYSQIVNDFQKGDIAEGYSVSREKKESFPLTVTSAQKNPTAFYLCASASGNTIYFGEGSWLTVV.

The gene calls are TRBV4-1 and TRBJ2-7; perhaps D is TRBD1 or TRBD2 (5 bases each). The germline gives CDR1 MGHRA, CDR2 YSYEKL. Trimming removed 3 bases at V and 2 bases at J, with 11 bases between. The CDR3 runs 14 residues. CDR3 amino acids: CASSQGPMTYEQYF. The DNA for the CDR3 is TGCGCCAGCAGCCAGGGACCCATGACCTACGAGCAGTACTTC.

This clonotype was seen a handful of times. This chain connects TRBV7-2 to TRBJ2-3, with a possible D match to TRBD1 (5 bases). V shed 5 bases and J shed 2 bases, with 17 bases lying between them. Germline lookup yields CDR1 SGHTA and CDR2 FQGNSA. CDR3 size: 16 residues. Written as DNA, the CDR3 is TGTGCCAGCAGCCCCCAAAGGGGAAGGGACACAGATACGCAGTATTTT. Protein: CASSPQRGRDTDTQYF.

The V gene is TRBV20-1, the J gene TRBJ1-4; 7 bases align to TRBD1. The length of the CDR3 is 13 residues. Germline V gene lookup returns CDR1 DFQATT and CDR2 SNEGSKA (reference sequence). J lost 6 bases, V lost 6 bases, and 7 bases had no gene match. CDR3 sequence: CSASGTDDEKLFF. Here the CDR3 DNA reads TGCAGTGCGTCCGGGACAGATGATGAAAAACTGTTTTTT.

Regarding this clonotype: One end of the junction fails to match germline, which may point to a read error. This chain connects TRBV3-1 to TRBJ2-5, with 7 nucleotides matching TRBD1. Germline CDR1 LGHDT, CDR2 YNNKEL (reference sequence). The CDR3 consists of 12 residues. CDR3 nucleotide sequence: TGTGCCAGCAGCCGATCCTCCGGGACAGTCTCCTTC. It translates to CASSRSSGTVSF.

Notes on this clonotype: One end of the junction fails to match germline, which may point to a read error. The chain carries TRBV7-4 and TRBJ2-1; TRBD2 agrees at 11 bases. CDR3 length: 18 amino acids. Germline CDR1 reads SGHVT; CDR2 reads SQSDAQ. CDR3 sequence: CVSSLGLAGGLPLNEQFF. CDR3 nucleotides: TGTGTCAGCAGCTTAGGTCTAGCGGGGGGACTCCCCCTGAATGAGCAGTTCTTC.

There are a few counts of this clonotype. For the CDR3, the DNA is TGTGCCAGCAGCGTACGGGTAGCTGGAACAGATACGCAGTATTTT. It codes for CASSVRVAGTDTQYF. The chain joins TRBV9 to TRBJ2-3; D is uncertain. Germline V gives CDR1 SGDLS, CDR2 YYNGEE. The CDR3 loop spans 15 amino acids. The V end was cut by 1 base, the J end by 3 bases, with 12 bases between.

This clonotype was counted a few times. The chain is built from TRBV6-2 or TRBV6-3 and TRBJ2-2; TRBD2 might be the D (6 bases). Germline V CDR1 and CDR2: MNHEY, SVGEGT. CDR3 length equals 19 residues. V lost 0 bases to trimming and J lost 0 bases, with 17 bases between them. DNA of the CDR3: TGTGCCAGCAGTTACTCTCTGGAACGGGGGATCACGAACACCGGGGAGCTGTTTTTT. Its protein product is CASSYSLERGITNTGELFF.

This clonotype was picked up many times. This chain links TRBV12-3 or TRBV12-4 with TRBJ1-1, with a weak D call TRBD1 (5 bases). The CDR3 runs to 17 residues. The ends were cut back, 4 bases at V and 0 bases at J, with 18 bases in the middle. The chain's CDR3 is CASSSQVISGMNTEAFF. In DNA form, the CDR3 reads TGTGCCAGCAGTTCACAGGTTATATCGGGCATGAACACTGAAGCTTTCTTT.